This T cell receptor (beta chain) was sequenced during a study of blood T cell repertoires in COVID-19. The assay was immunoSEQ multiplex PCR, and TCRdb's table has in-frame clones only and misses some. The sample has approximately 270,000 clones; 87% are singletons. Trimming shortened V by 4 bases and J by 2 bases, and 14 bases separated the two germline ends. Germline V lookup: CDR1 SGDLS, CDR2 YYNGEE. The CDR3 is 15 residues long. The TCR originated in a man aged 18 to 29 with active or convalescent COVID-19. The material sequenced was peripheral blood. The rearrangement joins TRBV9 to TRBJ2-3; unclear D gene. This CDR3 reads CASSLWVRNTDTQYF. The CDR3 DNA reads as TGTGCCAGCAGCCTATGGGTGCGGAACACAGATACGCAGTATTTT.